These 17 T cell receptor beta chains were sequenced from one sample in a study of blood T cell repertoires in COVID-19. TCRdb's table, derived via immunoSEQ multiplex PCR, lists solely in-frame clones and lacks some. This sample has about 160,000 clones; around 82% occur once, and the top ten carry about 7.7%. The source material was peripheral blood. The source of these receptors is a woman between 40 and 55 years old with COVID-19, enrolled during active disease.

This clone was detected only once. The gene calls are TRBV21-1 and TRBJ2-7; TRBD2 is taken as the D call from the table, unchecked against the DNA. TRBV21-1 is labeled a pseudogene. This CDR3 is built from 12 residues. In DNA, the CDR3 is TGTGCCAGCAGCCCTTGCGGGGTCGAGCAGTACGTC. Protein: CASSPCGVEQYV.

This rearrangement joins TRBV5-1 to TRBJ1-2, with D maybe TRBD1 (5 bases). Trimming removed 7 bases from V and 4 bases from J, with 11 bases in between. Germline CDR1 SGHRS, CDR2 YFSETQ. This CDR3 is 12 amino acids long. The CDR3 loop reads CASLPDTYGYTF. CDR3 nucleotide sequence: TGCGCCAGCTTGCCGGACACCTATGGCTACACCTTC.

The CDR3 bases are TGTGCCAGCAGCTTAACTTCGGACAGGGGAGTCGGGGAGCTGTTTTTT. Protein: CASSLTSDRGVGELFF. The rearrangement joins TRBV7-3 to TRBJ2-2; TRBD1 matches at 9 bases. The CDR3 is 16 residues long. The germline V gene has CDR1 SGHTA and CDR2 FQGTGA. J lost 7 bases, V lost 0 bases, and 6 bases had no gene match.

This rearrangement joins TRBV7-6 to TRBJ2-5; D is undetermined. Trimming cost V 2 bases and J 5 bases, with 12 bases left between them. The germline CDR1 and CDR2 sequences are SGHVS and FNYEAQ. This CDR3 contains 14 residues. The CDR3 coding sequence is TGTGCCAGCAGCTTATACGGTGTTGCGGAGACCCAGTACTTC. This sequence encodes CASSLYGVAETQYF.

This clone has a handful of counts. The J gene is TRBJ2-7, the V gene TRBV29-1, with TRBD1 matching over 9 bases. The CDR3 spans 15 residues. V lost 1 base to trimming and J lost 7 bases; unmatched junction nucleotides: 11. Germline values: CDR1 SQVTM, CDR2 ANQGSEA. Here the CDR3 reads CSVEAGGQGFGEQYF. The CDR3 region has the DNA TGCAGCGTTGAAGCGGGTGGACAGGGGTTTGGGGAGCAGTACTTC.

The chain employs TRBV9 and TRBJ1-2, with 7 bases matching TRBD1. The germline V gene encodes CDR1 SGDLS and CDR2 YYNGEE. The CDR3 contains 13 residues. The J segment lost 0 bases and the V segment lost 5 bases, leaving 1 base of the junction unmatched. The CDR3 sequence is CASRGQPNYGYTF. In nucleotides, the CDR3 is TGTGCCAGCAGGGGACAGCCTAACTATGGCTACACCTTC. The variable domain in full, with the rest retrieved from reference TRBV9 and TRBJ1-2, is DSGVTQTPKHLITATGQRVTLRCSPRSGDLSVYWYQQSLDQGLQFLIQYYNGEERAKGNILERFSAQQFPDLHSELNLSSLELGDSALYFCASRGQPNYGYTFGSGTRLTVV.

The chain's CDR3 is CASSQDRRGGQETQYF. The CDR3 DNA is TGCGCCAGCAGCCAAGATCGGCGGGGGGGACAAGAGACCCAGTACTTC. The chain carries TRBV4-1 and TRBJ2-5; 9 bases agree with TRBD2. This CDR3 region has 16 residues. The V and J ends lost 0 bases and 2 bases, in that order; junction bases with no gene match: 4. Germline V gene lookup returns CDR1 MGHRA and CDR2 YSYEKL.

J is TRBJ2-5 and V is TRBV27; TRBD2 is a possible D gene (5 bases). CDR3 length: 11 amino acids. CDR1 and CDR2 (germline): MNHEY, SMNVEV (reference sequence). The germline V and J ends were trimmed by 3 bases and 7 bases, with 6 bases remaining between them. The CDR3 reads CASSFGGTQYF. The CDR3 DNA reads TGTGCCAGCAGTTTCGGAGGGACCCAGTACTTC.

This clone was detected once. This chain links TRBV21-1 with TRBJ2-5; TRBD2 is the table's D call, not checked against the DNA. TRBV21-1 is classified as a pseudogene. The CDR3 totals 17 residues. The CDR3 region is CASSKGLGRGHQETQYF. CDR3 DNA sequence: TGTGCCAGCAGCAAGGGGCTTGGGCGGGGGCACCAAGAGACCCAGTACTTC.

This chain links TRBV3-1 (or the pseudogene TRBV3-2) with TRBJ2-1; D might be TRBD2 (6 bases). Germline V CDR1 and CDR2: LGHDT, YNNKEL (reference sequence). Trimming pared 4 bases from V and 0 bases from J, leaving 13 bases between. This CDR3 comprises 16 residues. The CDR3 protein is CASSPRGSTSYNEQFF. Written as DNA, the CDR3 is TGTGCCAGCAGCCCTCGGGGGAGTACCTCCTACAATGAGCAGTTCTTC.

The chain carries TRBV6-1 and TRBJ1-5; no clear D gene. Trimming shortened V by 1 base and J by 5 bases, and 6 bases separated the two germline ends. Germline lookup yields CDR1 MNHNS and CDR2 SASEGT. This CDR3 is built from 13 residues. The CDR3 DNA is TGTGCCAGCAGTGAAGGGAGGCATCAGCCCCAGCATTTT. Translation gives CASSEGRHQPQHF.

This clone was detected once. The chain uses TRBV3-1 (or the pseudogene TRBV3-2) and TRBJ1-1; the D is unclear. The CDR3 loop spans 11 amino acids. Per the germline V gene, CDR1 is LGHDT and CDR2 is YNNKEL (reference sequence). Trimming took 8 bases from V and 3 from J, leaving 7 bases between them. The CDR3 nucleotides read TGTGCCAGCGGGAGAGACACTGAAGCTTTCTTT. This sequence encodes CASGRDTEAFF.

The chain carries TRBV19 and TRBJ1-5; D is unclear. V was trimmed by 5 bases and J by 3 bases, leaving 11 bases between them. Germline loops: CDR1 LNHDA, CDR2 SQIVND (reference sequence). The CDR3 has 14 residues. The CDR3 nucleotides are TGTGCCAGTAGTGAGGCTGACTTCAATCAGCCCCAGCATTTT. As protein: CASSEADFNQPQHF.

CDR3 loop: CASTETGHSNQPQHF. The CDR3, as DNA: TGTGCCAGCACCGAGACAGGACATAGCAATCAGCCCCAGCATTTT. This rearrangement joins TRBV2 to TRBJ1-5; perhaps TRBD1 as D (6 bases). The CDR3 spans 15 residues. Trimming left V 7 bases short and J 0 bases short, with 13 bases between. From germline, CDR1 is SNHLY and CDR2 FYNNEI. Full variable domain (rest looked up from reference TRBV2 and TRBJ1-5): EPEVTQTPSHQVTQMGQEVILRCVPISNHLYFYWYRQILGQKVEFLVSFYNNEISEKSEIFDDQFSVERPDGSNFTLKIRSTKLEDSAMYFCASTETGHSNQPQHFGDGTRLSIL.

This chain links TRBV20-1 with TRBJ1-1; D is ambiguous. V was shortened by 3 bases and J by 8 bases, with 10 bases between the two germline ends. Germline CDR1 reads DFQATT; CDR2 reads SNEGSKA (reference sequence). The CDR3 spans 11 residues. The CDR3 protein is CSASPTGEAFF. In nucleotides, the CDR3 is TGCAGTGCTAGCCCAACGGGGGAAGCTTTCTTT.

The gene calls are TRBV7-8 and TRBJ2-4; D ambiguous. The V end lost 7 bases, the J end lost 0 bases, and 16 bases lay between the germline ends. The CDR3 has 16 amino acids. The germline CDR1 and CDR2 sequences are SGHVS and FQNEAQ. DNA of the CDR3: TGTGCCAGCATTCTTCTATTCTTGCTAGCCAAAAACATTCAGTACTTC. Residues: CASILLFLLAKNIQYF.

The chain's CDR3 is CASTTGRVKAFF. CDR3 in DNA: TGTGCCAGCACTACAGGTCGCGTTAAAGCTTTCTTT. V gene TRBV7-9 combines with J gene TRBJ1-1, with D tentatively TRBD1 (5 bases). The CDR3 extends over 12 amino acids. V was clipped by 7 bases and J by 9 bases, with 15 bases between them. The germline CDR1 and CDR2 sequences are SEHNR and FQNEAQ (reference sequence).